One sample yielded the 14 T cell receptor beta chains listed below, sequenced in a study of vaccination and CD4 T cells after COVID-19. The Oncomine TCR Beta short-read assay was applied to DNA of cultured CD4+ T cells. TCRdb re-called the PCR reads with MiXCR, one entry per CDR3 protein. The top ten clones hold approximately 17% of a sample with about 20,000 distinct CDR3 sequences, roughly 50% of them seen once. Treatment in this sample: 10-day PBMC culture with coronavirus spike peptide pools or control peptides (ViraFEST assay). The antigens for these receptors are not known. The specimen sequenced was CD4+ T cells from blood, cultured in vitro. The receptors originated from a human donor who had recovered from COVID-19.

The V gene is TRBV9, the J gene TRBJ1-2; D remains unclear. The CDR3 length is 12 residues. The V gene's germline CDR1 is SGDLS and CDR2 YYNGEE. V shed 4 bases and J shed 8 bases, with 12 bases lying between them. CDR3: CASSPRMGGYTF. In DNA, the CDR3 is TGTGCCAGCAGCCCCAGGATGGGAGGCTACACCTTC.

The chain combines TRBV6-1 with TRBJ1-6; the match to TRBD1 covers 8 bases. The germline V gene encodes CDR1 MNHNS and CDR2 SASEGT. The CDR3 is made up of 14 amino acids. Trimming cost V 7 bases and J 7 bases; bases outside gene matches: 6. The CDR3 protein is CASILDRGNSPLHF. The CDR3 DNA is TGTGCCAGCATTCTAGACAGGGGCAATTCACCCCTCCACTTT.

As DNA, the CDR3 is TGTGCCAGCAGCTTAAGCGGGAACACCGGGGAGCTGTTTTTT. Residues: CASSLSGNTGELFF. The V gene is TRBV7-3, the J gene TRBJ2-2; no clear D. This CDR3 is 14 amino acids long. Looked up from germline, CDR1 is SGHTA and CDR2 is FQGTGA. Trimming took off 1 base at V and 1 base at J, with 4 bases between the two ends.

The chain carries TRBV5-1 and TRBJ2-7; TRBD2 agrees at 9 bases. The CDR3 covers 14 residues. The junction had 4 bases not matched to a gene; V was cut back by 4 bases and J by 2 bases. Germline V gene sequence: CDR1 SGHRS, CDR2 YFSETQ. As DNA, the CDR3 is TGCGCCAGCAGCCTCAGCGGGGGGCCCTACGAGCAGTACTTC. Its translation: CASSLSGGPYEQYF.

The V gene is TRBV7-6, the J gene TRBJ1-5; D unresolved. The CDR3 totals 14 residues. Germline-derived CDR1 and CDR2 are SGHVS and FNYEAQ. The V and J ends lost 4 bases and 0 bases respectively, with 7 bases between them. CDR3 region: CASSSDNSNQPQHF. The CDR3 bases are TGTGCCAGCAGCTCAGACAATAGCAATCAGCCCCAGCATTTT.

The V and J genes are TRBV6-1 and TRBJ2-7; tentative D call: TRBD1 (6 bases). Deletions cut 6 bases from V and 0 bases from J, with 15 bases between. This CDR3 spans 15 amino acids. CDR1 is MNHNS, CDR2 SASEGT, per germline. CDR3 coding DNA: TGTGCCAGCAGCTTATATGGGGACAACTCCTACGAGCAGTACTTC. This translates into CASSLYGDNSYEQYF.

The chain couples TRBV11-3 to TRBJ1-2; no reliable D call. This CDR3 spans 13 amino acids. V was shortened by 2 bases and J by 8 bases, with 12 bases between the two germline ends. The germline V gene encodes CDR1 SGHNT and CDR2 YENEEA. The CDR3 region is CASSLYGARGYTF. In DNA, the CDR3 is TGTGCCAGCAGCTTATACGGAGCCCGCGGCTACACCTTC.

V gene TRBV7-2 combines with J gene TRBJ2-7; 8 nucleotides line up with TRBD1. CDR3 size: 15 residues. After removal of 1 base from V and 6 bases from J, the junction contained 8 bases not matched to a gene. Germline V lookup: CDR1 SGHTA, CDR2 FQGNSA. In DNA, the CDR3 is TGTGCCAGCAGCTTAGACGCAGGGGGCAGGAGCGAGCAGTACTTC. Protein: CASSLDAGGRSEQYF.

Written as DNA, the CDR3 is TGCAGTGCTCCACCTGGGGGAATTAACTATGGCTACACCTTC. This codes for CSAPPGGINYGYTF. The gene calls are TRBV20-1 and TRBJ1-2; the D gene is possibly TRBD1 (5 bases). Germline lookup yields CDR1 DFQATT and CDR2 SNEGSKA (reference sequence). Trimming pared 5 bases from V and 1 base from J, leaving 14 bases between. The CDR3 contains 14 residues.

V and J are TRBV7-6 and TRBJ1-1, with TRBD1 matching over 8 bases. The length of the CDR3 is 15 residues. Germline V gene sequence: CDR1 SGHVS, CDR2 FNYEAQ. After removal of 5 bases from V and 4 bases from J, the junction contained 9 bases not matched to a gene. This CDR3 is CASSLTGVGATEAFF. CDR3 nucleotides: TGTGCCAGCAGCCTGACAGGGGTGGGGGCCACTGAAGCTTTCTTT. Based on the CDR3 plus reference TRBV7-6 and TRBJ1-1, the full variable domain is GAGVSQSPRYKVTKRGQDVALRCDPISGHVSLYWYRQALGQGPEFLTYFNYEAQQDKSGLPNDRFSAERPEGSISTLTIQRTEQRDSAMYRCASSLTGVGATEAFFGQGTRLTVV.

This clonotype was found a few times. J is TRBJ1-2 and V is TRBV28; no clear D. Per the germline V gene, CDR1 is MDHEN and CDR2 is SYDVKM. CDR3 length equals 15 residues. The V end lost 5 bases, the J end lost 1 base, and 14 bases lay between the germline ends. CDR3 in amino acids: CASSPIGEFNYGYTF. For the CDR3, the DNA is TGTGCCAGCAGTCCGATCGGGGAGTTTAACTATGGCTACACCTTC.

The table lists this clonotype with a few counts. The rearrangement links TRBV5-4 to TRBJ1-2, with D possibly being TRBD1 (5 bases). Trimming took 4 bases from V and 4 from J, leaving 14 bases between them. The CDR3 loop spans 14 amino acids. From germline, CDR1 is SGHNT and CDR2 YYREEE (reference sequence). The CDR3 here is CASSPRDVGYGYTF. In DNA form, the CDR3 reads TGTGCCAGCAGCCCCAGGGATGTGGGCTATGGCTACACCTTC.

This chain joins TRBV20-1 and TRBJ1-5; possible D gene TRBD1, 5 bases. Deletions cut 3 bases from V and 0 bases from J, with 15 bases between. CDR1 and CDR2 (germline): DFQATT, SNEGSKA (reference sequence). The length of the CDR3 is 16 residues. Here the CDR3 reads CSASRRDFYSNQPQHF. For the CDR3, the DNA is TGCAGTGCTAGCCGCCGGGACTTCTATAGCAATCAGCCCCAGCATTTT.

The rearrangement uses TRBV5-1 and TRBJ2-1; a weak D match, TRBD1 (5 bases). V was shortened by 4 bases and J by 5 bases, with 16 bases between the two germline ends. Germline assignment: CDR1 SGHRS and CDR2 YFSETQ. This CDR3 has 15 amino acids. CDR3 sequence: CASSRRPTADNEQFF. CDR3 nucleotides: TGCGCCAGCAGCCGCCGTCCGACAGCTGACAATGAGCAGTTCTTC. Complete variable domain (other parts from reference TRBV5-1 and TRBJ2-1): KAGVTQTPRYLIKTRGQQVTLSCSPISGHRSVSWYQQTPGQGLQFLFEYFSETQRNKGNFPGRFSGRQFSNSRSEMNVSTLELGDSALYLCASSRRPTADNEQFFGPGTRLTVL.